The clone carrying this T cell receptor beta chain showed up many times. V was pared by 3 bases and J by 3 bases, with 6 bases of the junction left unmatched. Per germline, CDR1 SGHTS and CDR2 YDEGEE. The CDR3 consists of 16 residues. This record belongs to a study of T cells after yellow fever vaccination. TCRdb re-analysed the 5' RACE reads in MiXCR, keeping a single row per CDR3 protein. The sample consists of 90,000 to 150,000 distinct CDR3 sequences, about 6.8% of them appearing once. The chain is built from TRBV5-8 and TRBJ2-3; 11 bases agree with TRBD1. The origin of this receptor is a man aged 18 to 29 who received the YFV17D yellow fever vaccine. The material sequenced was CD4+ T cells sorted from PBMCs, taken roughly seven weeks after the first yellow fever vaccination. CDR3 loop: CASSYRTGGVTDTQYF. Written as DNA, the CDR3 is TGTGCCAGCAGCTACCGGACAGGGGGCGTTACAGATACGCAGTATTTT. The full variable domain, its missing parts supplied by reference TRBV5-8 and TRBJ2-3, is EAGVTQSPTHLIKTRGQQATLRCSPISGHTSVYWYQQALGLGLQFLLWYDEGEERNRGNFPPRFSGRQFPNYSSELNVNALELEDSALYLCASSYRTGGVTDTQYFGPGTRLTVL.